This T cell receptor (beta chain) was retrieved from a study of blood T cell repertoires in COVID-19. Study context: COVID-19 samples from acute and convalescent phases originated in the United States, Italy and Spain. The analysed material was cDNA or gDNA that came from T cells, B-cell-depleted T cells, or PBMCs.

J was trimmed by 8 bases and V by 4 bases; bases with no gene match: 5. The CDR3 totals 13 residues. The germline V gene has CDR1 MNHEY and CDR2 SVGAGI. Original data processing: Estimation of nucleated cell counts was performed using reference gene primer amplification. The method was immunoSEQ multiplex PCR; TCRdb's version includes in-frame clones alone and lacks a portion of them. V, J and clone size reflect that table, while D and trimming were determined from the DNA. Of about 37,000 clones listed, less than 85% were seen once; the top ten hold 14%. V is TRBV6-5 and J is TRBJ1-2, with 9 bases fitting TRBD1. The specimen sequenced was peripheral blood. The receptor's source is a woman in her 70s with acute or convalescent COVID-19. CDR3 in amino acids: CASSSGQGRGYTF. DNA of the CDR3: TGTGCCAGCAGTTCTGGACAGGGGAGAGGCTACACCTTC.